Listed here are 18 T cell receptor beta chains from one sample, sequenced in a study of PD-1 blockade in classical Hodgkin lymphoma. The sample's time point: cycle 4 day 1 (C4D1), after 6 weeks of nivolumab. Brentuximab vedotin exposure varied among the patients, all of whom had relapsed after autologous stem cell transplantation. Here immunoSEQ multiplex PCR was the method, and the copy in TCRdb shows in-frame clones only, minus some. This table holds 6,000 to 10,000 clones, about four fifths found once. This specimen consisted of peripheral blood mononuclear cells (PBMCs), obtained before the fourth cycle of nivolumab. The receptors were sampled from a human donor with classical Hodgkin lymphoma.

This chain connects TRBV10-3 to TRBJ2-5; D is undetermined. Germline values: CDR1 ENHRY, CDR2 SYGVKD. This CDR3 comprises 13 residues. Trimming left V 3 bases short and J 0 bases short, with 5 bases between. The CDR3 spells CAISDLYQETQYF. Here the CDR3 DNA reads TGTGCCATCAGTGATTTGTACCAAGAGACCCAGTACTTC.

The gene calls are TRBV18 and TRBJ2-1; 8 bases fit TRBD1. After removal of 3 bases from V and 4 bases from J, the junction contained 8 bases not matched to a gene. CDR1 and CDR2 from the germline V gene are KGHSH and LQKENI. This CDR3 comprises 16 residues. The CDR3 spells CASSPAGTGPYNEQFF. DNA of the CDR3: TGTGCCAGCTCACCCGCCGGGACAGGTCCTTACAATGAGCAGTTCTTC.

V gene TRBV28 combines with J gene TRBJ1-4; D unresolved. This CDR3 is 16 amino acids long. Germline CDR1 reads MDHEN; CDR2 reads SYDVKM. Trimming left V 5 bases short and J 8 bases short, with 21 bases between. CDR3 DNA: TGTGCCAGCAGTCTACACCAAGGACCCGACTACGAAAAACTGTTTTTT. It yields the protein CASSLHQGPDYEKLFF.

The V gene is TRBV28, the J gene TRBJ2-3; TRBD1 or TRBD2 may be the D gene (5 bases each). The CDR3 covers 13 residues. The germline CDR1 and CDR2 sequences are MDHEN and SYDVKM. V lost 7 bases to trimming and J lost 5 bases, with 13 bases between them. The CDR3 nucleotides read TGTGCCAGCACCGGCCGGGGCTTAGATACGCAGTATTTT. It encodes CASTGRGLDTQYF.

V gene TRBV9 combines with J gene TRBJ2-1; maybe TRBD2 (5 bases). This CDR3 is built from 13 residues. Trimming cost V 1 base and J 9 bases, with 11 bases left between them. Germline V lookup: CDR1 SGDLS, CDR2 YYNGEE. The CDR3 is CASSVKAGGEQFF. As DNA, the CDR3 is TGTGCCAGCAGCGTAAAGGCCGGAGGTGAGCAGTTCTTC.

The chain is built from TRBV10-1 and TRBJ2-7; D perhaps matches TRBD1 (5 bases). The CDR3 totals 13 residues. V lost 3 bases, J lost 3 bases, and 9 bases lay in between. Germline lookup yields CDR1 WNHNN and CDR2 SYGVQD (reference sequence). This chain's CDR3 is CASSEQVYYEQYF. CDR3 in DNA: TGCGCCAGCAGTGAACAGGTCTACTACGAGCAGTACTTC.

The gene calls are TRBV7-9 and TRBJ2-5, with D unresolved. Per the germline V gene, CDR1 is SEHNR and CDR2 is FQNEAQ (reference sequence). There are 13 residues in the CDR3. Trimming took 8 bases from V and 0 from J, leaving 10 bases between them. The CDR3 loop is CASSRANQETQYF. For the CDR3, the DNA is TGTGCCAGCTCCCGGGCGAACCAAGAGACCCAGTACTTC.

The chain uses TRBV28 and TRBJ2-1; TRBD2 agrees at 12 bases. The V gene end was trimmed by 6 bases and the J gene end by 7 bases; junction bases not matched to a gene: 4. This CDR3 spans 14 amino acids. Germline-derived CDR1 and CDR2 are MDHEN and SYDVKM. CDR3 amino acids: CASRASGRGNEQFF. As DNA, the CDR3 is TGTGCCAGCAGGGCTAGCGGGAGGGGAAATGAGCAGTTCTTC.

Comments on this clone: An end of the junction does not agree with germline; a read error may underlie this. This chain uses TRBV5-5 with TRBJ2-2; the match to TRBD1 covers 8 bases. Germline CDR1 SGHKS, CDR2 YYEKEE (reference sequence). The CDR3 sequence is 16 residues long. The CDR3 nucleotides read TGCGCCAGCAGCCACGGAAGGGGACAGGACACCGGGGAGCTGTTTTTT. Protein product: CASSHGRGQDTGELFF.

J is TRBJ2-7 and V is TRBV19; 8 positions match TRBD1. Germline lookup yields CDR1 LNHDA and CDR2 SQIVND (reference sequence). CDR3 size: 14 residues. The J segment lost 7 bases and the V segment lost 8 bases, leaving 13 bases of the junction unmatched. The CDR3 here is CASGIPGQGFEQYF. The DNA for the CDR3 is TGTGCCAGTGGGATACCAGGACAGGGTTTTGAGCAGTACTTC.

This rearrangement joins TRBV29-1 to TRBJ2-5, with 14 nucleotides matching TRBD2. The CDR3 length is 16 residues. Germline-derived CDR1 and CDR2 are SQVTM and ANQGSEA. Trimming removed 2 bases from V and 5 bases from J; junction bases left unmatched: 7. The CDR3 protein is CSVEHWGLAGEETQYF. The CDR3 DNA follows: TGCAGCGTTGAACATTGGGGACTAGCGGGAGAGGAGACCCAGTACTTC.

The rearrangement links TRBV6-5 to TRBJ1-5, with 7 bases aligning to TRBD1. The length of the CDR3 is 15 residues. Losses at the gene ends were 5 bases for V and 2 bases for J; bases not matched to a gene: 6. Germline V CDR1 and CDR2: MNHEY, SVGAGI. The CDR3 bases are TGTGCCAGCAGTGCAAGTACAGGGGGCAATCAGCCCCAGCATTTT. Protein sequence: CASSASTGGNQPQHF.

This chain uses TRBV19 with TRBJ2-1; D unresolved. Germline V gene sequence: CDR1 LNHDA, CDR2 SQIVND (reference sequence). The CDR3 has 13 amino acids. V lost 3 bases, J lost 7 bases, and 10 bases lay in between. The CDR3 loop is CASSIKRRNEQFF. DNA for the CDR3: TGTGCCAGTAGTATTAAAAGACGGAATGAGCAGTTCTTC.

The gene calls are TRBV18 and TRBJ1-2; D might be TRBD1 (5 bases). The germline gives CDR1 KGHSH, CDR2 LQKENI. Deletions cut 4 bases from V and 2 bases from J, with 17 bases between. The CDR3 is 16 amino acids. This chain's CDR3 is CASSQKTGGDNYGYTF. The CDR3 DNA is TGTGCCAGCTCACAAAAAACCGGGGGTGACAACTATGGCTACACCTTC.

Only a few counts were recorded for this clone. V and J are TRBV27 and TRBJ2-7, with 9 bases fitting TRBD1. The CDR3 loop spans 15 amino acids. V was clipped by 6 bases and J by 4 bases; unmatched bases: 10. The V gene's germline CDR1 is MNHEY and CDR2 SMNVEV (reference sequence). The CDR3 here is CASRVGTGGYYEQYF. CDR3 nucleotides: TGTGCCAGCAGGGTGGGCACAGGGGGCTATTACGAGCAGTACTTC.

The chain recombines TRBV28 with TRBJ1-3, with D unresolved. Germline CDR1 is MDHEN and CDR2 is SYDVKM. This CDR3 contains 14 residues. V was trimmed by 5 bases and J by 6 bases, leaving 14 bases between them. In DNA form, the CDR3 reads TGTGCCAGCAGTGTTCCAGCAGGTCCAAACACCATATATTTT. Its translation: CASSVPAGPNTIYF.

This clone has a single count. This sequence joins TRBV27 and TRBJ2-7, with TRBD1 matching over 7 bases. J lost 3 bases, V lost 3 bases, and 8 bases had no gene match. Germline V gene sequence: CDR1 MNHEY, CDR2 SMNVEV (reference sequence). This CDR3 is 15 amino acids long. The DNA for the CDR3 is TGTGCCAGCAGTTTGACCGGGACAGTTTACTACGAGCAGTACTTC. This translates into CASSLTGTVYYEQYF.

The rearrangement joins TRBV5-1 to TRBJ1-2; maybe TRBD1 (6 bases). Germline CDR1 and CDR2: SGHRS and YFSETQ. V lost 2 bases, J lost 0 bases, and 14 bases lay in between. The CDR3 sequence is 16 residues long. The CDR3 DNA sequence: TGCGCCAGCAGCTTTTCGCAGGGGATTCCTAACTATGGCTACACCTTC. Its protein product is CASSFSQGIPNYGYTF.